This T cell receptor beta chain derives from a study of T cell clones after liver transplantation. Study outcomes and limitations: In 5 of 8 subjects, circulating graft-donor-reactive CD4 TCRbeta sequences fell significantly after transplant. These preliminary findings come from unstandardized post-transplant sampling times.

V shed 3 bases and J shed 5 bases, with 3 bases lying between them. CDR3 length: 11 amino acids. Germline loops: CDR1 SEHNR, CDR2 FQNEAQ (reference sequence). Unstimulated PBMCs were sorted into CD3+CD4+ and CD3+CD8+ populations. Note on this clone: Its antigen remains unidentified.

Profiled with immunoSEQ multiplex PCR; TCRdb holds only in-frame clones, not every one. The repertoire includes roughly 73,000 clones, about four fifths of them detected once, and about 0.64% sits in the top ten. This clonotype was sampled from a human donor who received a liver transplant. Sequenced here: CD4+ T cells from blood, sampled before liver transplant. V and J are TRBV7-9 and TRBJ2-3; D unresolved. The CDR3 reads CASSFGDTQYF. The CDR3 DNA reads as TGTGCCAGCAGCTTCGGAGATACGCAGTATTTT. Combining the CDR3 with reference TRBV7-9 and TRBJ2-3 gives the whole variable domain DTGVSQNPRHKITKRGQNVTFRCDPISEHNRLYWYRQTLGQGPEFLTYFQNEAQLEKSRLLSDRFSAERPKGSFSTLEIQRTEQGDSAMYLCASSFGDTQYFGPGTRLTVL.